The rows below give T cell receptor beta chains drawn from one sample of a study of blood T cell repertoires in COVID-19. Sequenced by immunoSEQ multiplex PCR; TCRdb stores in-frame clones only, minus some. This table has about 180,000 clones, around 86% appearing once. The material sequenced was peripheral blood. The receptor set was obtained from a man aged 50 to 60 with active or convalescent COVID-19. The CDR3 runs from the conserved cysteine through the conserved F or W. A D gene is named only where the DNA matches it firmly. The size entry is marked missing in some rows and otherwise reads once, few, many or a size class.

V gene	D gene	J gene	clone size	CDR3 DNA	CDR3 protein
TRBV6-5	TRBD2	TRBJ2-3	-	TGTGCCACTCCTTGGGAGGGGTCGACAGATACGCAGTATTTT	CATPWEGSTDTQYF
TRBV11-3	TRBD1	TRBJ1-1	-	TGTGCCAGCAGCTTGGAAGCGGACAGGGGGCTTATCTTT	CASSLEADRGLIF
TRBV6-1	TRBD1	TRBJ1-2	-	TGTGCCAGCAGTGATGGACAGGTCCATGGCTACACCTTC	CASSDGQVHGYTF
TRBV28	TRBD2	TRBJ2-1	-	TGTGCCATAGGCGGGGGGGGATACAATGAGCAGTTCTTC	CAIGGGGYNEQFF
TRBV30	TRBD1	TRBJ1-6	-	TGTGCCTGGGGGGCGGAGGGGGCGTTTTCACCCCTCCACTTT	CAWGAEGAFSPLHF
TRBV24-1	-	TRBJ2-3	-	TGTGCCACCAGTGGGCGGCGTCCAGATACGCAGTATTTT	CATSGRRPDTQYF
TRBV3-1/TRBV3-2	-	TRBJ1-2	-	TGTGCCAGCAGCCAAGTCGTCCCTAACTATGGCTACACCTTC	CASSQVVPNYGYTF
TRBV10-1	-	TRBJ2-2	-	TGCGCCAGTCGAGCGGGAATGGGCCACAGGGCCGGGGAGCTGTTTTTT	CASRAGMGHRAGELFF
TRBV7-6	TRBD1	TRBJ1-4	-	TGTGCCAGCAGCTTAGGGAGCCGGGACAGGGGGGAAAAACTGTTTTTT	CASSLGSRDRGEKLFF
TRBV28	-	TRBJ2-5	-	TGTGCCAGCAGAGTAGCGACTAAAGAGACCCAGTACTTC	CASRVATKETQYF
TRBV7-2	-	TRBJ2-1	-	TGTGCCAGCAGCCCTATAGGGCGGGCCTACAATGAGCAGTTCTTC	CASSPIGRAYNEQFF
TRBV6-5	TRBD1	TRBJ2-3	once	TGTGCCAGCAGTTACTCGGGCAGGGGGCATACAGATACGCAGTATTTT	CASSYSGRGHTDTQYF
TRBV30	-	TRBJ1-2	once	TGTGCCGGTAGTCAGGGTATCGGCTACACCTTC	CAGSQGIGYTF
TRBV4-3	-	TRBJ2-5	-	TGCGCCAGCAGCCAATCGACAGCCAAAGAGACCCAGTACTTC	CASSQSTAKETQYF
TRBV27	TRBD1	TRBJ1-1	few	TGTGCCAGCAGTTTACAGGGGACAGGGTTAGCTTTCTTT	CASSLQGTGLAFF
TRBV4-2	TRBD2	TRBJ2-3	-	TGTGCCAGCAGCCAAGATCTCTGGACTAGCTTTTCAGATACGCAGTATTTT	CASSQDLWTSFSDTQYF
TRBV24-1	-	TRBJ1-6	-	TGTGCCACCAGTGATTTTACGGGTTCACCCCTCCACTTT	CATSDFTGSPLHF
TRBV7-2	TRBD1	TRBJ1-2	-	TGTGCCAGCAGCTTAAAGACAGGGACCGGCTACACCTTC	CASSLKTGTGYTF
TRBV6-1	-	TRBJ2-2	-	TGTGCCAGCAGTGCAGAACTGGGGATCCCGGGAGGGGAGCTGTTTTTT	CASSAELGIPGGELFF
TRBV4-2	-	TRBJ2-2	-	TGTGCCAGCAGCCAAGATTCAGACTTCGGGGAGCTGTTTTTT	CASSQDSDFGELFF
TRBV12-3/TRBV12-4	-	TRBJ1-3	-	TGTGCCAGCAGTTACAGGGTAAACACCATATATTTT	CASSYRVNTIYF
TRBV19	-	TRBJ2-7	-	TGTGCCAGGGTAACAGGGCCGAGCTCCTACGAGCAGTACTTC	CARVTGPSSYEQYF
TRBV7-3	-	TRBJ2-2	-	TGTGCCAGCAGCCCCCGGGGTGGTTCCACCGGGGAGCTGTTTTTT	CASSPRGGSTGELFF
TRBV5-4	TRBD2	TRBJ2-3	-	TGTGCCAGCAGCTTGGGACTAGCGGGGGGTAGCACAGATACGCAGTATTTT	CASSLGLAGGSTDTQYF
TRBV11-1	TRBD1	TRBJ2-7	once	TGTGCCAGCAGCCCGGGACAGCACTTC	CASSPGQHF
TRBV7-2	-	TRBJ1-2	many	TGTGCCAGCAGCCCACCTTCCGGGACAAATTATGGCTACACCTTC	CASSPPSGTNYGYTF
TRBV6-1	TRBD1	TRBJ1-4	-	TGTGCCAGCAGTGAAGCAGGGGGCCAGGGGGAAAAACTGTTTTTT	CASSEAGGQGEKLFF
TRBV2	TRBD1	TRBJ2-1	-	TGTGCCAGCAGGAGGGGACAGGGGAACAATGAGCAGTTCTTC	CASRRGQGNNEQFF
TRBV9	TRBD1	TRBJ2-7	-	TGTGCCAGCAGCGAATCCGGGACAGGGTTCTACGAGCAGTACTTC	CASSESGTGFYEQYF
TRBV7-3	-	TRBJ2-1	-	TGTGCCAGCAGCTTACAAACAACCTCCTACAATGAGCAGTTCTTC	CASSLQTTSYNEQFF
TRBV2	-	TRBJ1-5	-	TGTGCCAGCAGTGACCGACAGAGCAATCAGCCCCAGCATTTT	CASSDRQSNQPQHF
TRBV6-4	TRBD1	TRBJ1-6	-	TGTGCCAGCAGTGTTTCCGGGACAGGGGATTCACCCCTCCACTTT	CASSVSGTGDSPLHF
TRBV20-1	-	TRBJ1-3	-	TGCAGTGCTCGGATGCGGGACACCATATATTTT	CSARMRDTIYF
TRBV5-1	-	TRBJ1-6	-	TGCGCCAGCAGCTTTGACAGCTCCTATAATTCACCCCTCCACTTT	CASSFDSSYNSPLHF
TRBV5-6	-	TRBJ2-7	-	TGTGCCAGCAGCGGGAGTAGCTTGGGGCAGTACTTC	CASSGSSLGQYF
TRBV18	TRBD1	TRBJ2-7	-	TGTGCCAGCTCACCAGCCGCAGGGGGCTCCTACGAGCAGTACTTC	CASSPAAGGSYEQYF
TRBV27	-	TRBJ1-2	-	TGTGCCAGCAGTTTAAAGGGGACAATTTATGGCTACACCTTC	CASSLKGTIYGYTF
TRBV5-6	TRBD1	TRBJ1-2	-	TGTGCCAGCAGCCCGGGACAGGGGGCGCGGGGCTACACCTTC	CASSPGQGARGYTF
TRBV18	TRBD1	TRBJ1-1	-	TGTGCCAGCTCAACAGGGGTGAACACTGAAGCTTTCTTT	CASSTGVNTEAFF
TRBV7-2	-	TRBJ1-5	-	TGTGCCAGCAGCCCCCGATTACAGGGAAATCAGCCCCAGCATTTT	CASSPRLQGNQPQHF
TRBV7-9	-	TRBJ1-1	-	TGTGCCAGCAGCTTGGGGACTCTAGCAAACACTGAAGCTTTCTTT	CASSLGTLANTEAFF
TRBV4-3	-	TRBJ1-6	few	TGCGCCAGCAGACGACAGGATTCAAATTCACCCCTCCACTTT	CASRRQDSNSPLHF
TRBV30	TRBD1	TRBJ1-4	once	TGTGCCTGGAGCCGACAGGGGGCAGGGGAAAAACTGTTTTTT	CAWSRQGAGEKLFF
TRBV6-5	-	TRBJ2-5	-	TGTGCCACGAACCAGGCAGGGGGGCAAGAGACCCAGTACTTC	CATNQAGGQETQYF
TRBV28	-	TRBJ1-6	-	TGTGCCAGCACTCGGGACTTTCGATCACCCCTCCACTTT	CASTRDFRSPLHF
TRBV9	TRBD2	TRBJ2-3	-	TGTGCCAGCAGCGGGGTAGCGGGGGGAGATACGCAGTATTTT	CASSGVAGGDTQYF
TRBV24-1	-	TRBJ2-1	few	TGTGCCACCAGTGATTTGCAGTATTTGCACAATGAGCAGTTCTTC	CATSDLQYLHNEQFF
TRBV28	-	TRBJ1-3	-	TGTGCCAGCAGTTTGGGGGGGATCGGGGGAAACACCATATATTTT	CASSLGGIGGNTIYF
TRBV9	-	TRBJ1-4	-	TGTGCCAGCAGCTCCTTAGGACACGTAAATGAAAAACTGTTTTTT	CASSSLGHVNEKLFF
TRBV29-1	-	TRBJ1-3	few	TGCAGCGTGGAGGTGAGCTCTGGAAACACCATATATTTT	CSVEVSSGNTIYF
TRBV7-9	-	TRBJ1-3	-	TGTGCCAGCAGCTTAGGCATCTCAGGAACCCGCTCTGGAAACACCATATATTTT	CASSLGISGTRSGNTIYF
TRBV11-2	-	TRBJ1-3	-	TGTGCCAGCAGCCAAGCGACAGGCTCTGGAAACACCATATATTTT	CASSQATGSGNTIYF
TRBV7-2	TRBD2	TRBJ2-5	-	TGTGCCAGCAGCTTATTGCGGGGGGGGCAAGAGACCCAGTACTTC	CASSLLRGGQETQYF
TRBV6-2/TRBV6-3	TRBD1	TRBJ1-6	-	TGTGCCAGCAGTATCACAGGGGATAATTCACCCCTCCACTTT	CASSITGDNSPLHF
TRBV5-1	TRBD1	TRBJ1-2	-	TGCGCCAGCAGCTTGGCTGACAGGGGACAATTTGGCTACACCTTC	CASSLADRGQFGYTF
TRBV27	TRBD1	TRBJ2-2	once	TGTGCCAGCAGTTTAGGGACAGCGAACACCGGGGAGCTGTTTTTT	CASSLGTANTGELFF
TRBV16	-	TRBJ1-6	-	TGTGCCAGCAGCCAATCTGAGGGTTTCTCACCCCTCCACTTT	CASSQSEGFSPLHF
TRBV5-1	TRBD1	TRBJ2-2	-	TGCGCCAGCAGCTTGGACCAGGGGGCGCCGTTCGGGGAGCTGTTTTTT	CASSLDQGAPFGELFF
TRBV6-1	-	TRBJ2-3	-	TGTGCCAGCAGTGAAGGAGGCAGGGCGATAGATACGCAGTATTTT	CASSEGGRAIDTQYF
TRBV7-3	-	TRBJ1-4	-	TGTGCCAGCAGCTTAGGCGAGTGGGGCCAGCCAAATGAAAAACTGTTTTTT	CASSLGEWGQPNEKLFF